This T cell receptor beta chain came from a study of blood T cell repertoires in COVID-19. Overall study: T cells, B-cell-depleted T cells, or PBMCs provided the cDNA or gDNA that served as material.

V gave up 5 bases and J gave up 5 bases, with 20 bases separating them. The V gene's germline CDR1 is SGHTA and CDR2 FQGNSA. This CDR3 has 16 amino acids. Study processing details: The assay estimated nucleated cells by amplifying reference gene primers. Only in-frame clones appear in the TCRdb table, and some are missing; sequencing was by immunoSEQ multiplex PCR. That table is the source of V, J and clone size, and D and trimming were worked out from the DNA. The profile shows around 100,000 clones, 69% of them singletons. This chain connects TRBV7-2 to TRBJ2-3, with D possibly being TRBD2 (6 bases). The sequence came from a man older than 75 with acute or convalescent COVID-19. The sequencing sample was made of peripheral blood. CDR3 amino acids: CASSPGTSALRDTQYF. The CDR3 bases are TGTGCCAGCAGCCCGGGGACTTCGGCTTTGAGAGATACGCAGTATTTT.